The 10 T cell receptor beta chains reported below all come from one sample, sequenced in a study of cytomegalovirus exposure and HLA in healthy donors listed by TCRdb under 2017. The library was generated by the immunoSEQ multiplex PCR assay. For the multiplex PCR, a mixture combining 60 forward primers for TCR Vbeta segments and 13 reverse primers for TCR Jbeta segments was used. Not all clones reach the TCRdb copy of this immuneACCESS table, which keeps in-frame sequences only. Checked studies attribute under half of the gap to unresolved V genes and leave the rest unexplained. The sample table holds around 180,000 clones, of which approximately 80% were seen once. The ten largest clones add up to under 0.6% of the sample. The material sequenced was PBMCs. These receptors all come from a woman aged 45-65 years in good health and CMV-seronegative.

The chain's CDR3 is CASSYDRGVTEAFF. The CDR3 DNA reads as TGTGCCAGCAGCTACGACAGGGGAGTCACTGAAGCTTTCTTT. V usage is TRBV6-6 and J usage is TRBJ1-1, with TRBD1 matching over 8 bases. Unmatched junction bases numbered 7, after V lost 6 bases and J lost 4 bases. The CDR3 has 14 amino acids. Germline CDR1 is MNHNY and CDR2 is SVGAGI (reference sequence).

This chain uses TRBV7-8 with TRBJ2-2; D might be TRBD1 (5 bases). Trimming took off 5 bases at V and 0 bases at J, with 10 bases between the two ends. Germline CDR1 reads SGHVS; CDR2 reads FQNEAQ. The CDR3 has 15 amino acids. CDR3 amino acids: CASSPRGSNTGELFF. Here the CDR3 DNA reads TGTGCCAGCAGCCCTAGGGGTTCGAACACCGGGGAGCTGTTTTTT.

The V gene is TRBV18, the J gene TRBJ2-3; 7 bases line up with TRBD1. Germline CDR1 is KGHSH and CDR2 is LQKENI. The V gene end was trimmed by 6 bases and the J gene end by 4 bases; junction bases not matched to a gene: 4. The CDR3 loop spans 13 amino acids. CDR3 sequence: CASSRQGSDTQYF. Written as DNA, the CDR3 is TGTGCCAGCTCGCGACAGGGCTCAGATACGCAGTATTTT.

With regard to this clone: The sample contains more than one DNA sequence encoding this CDR3. The chain links TRBV20-1 to TRBJ2-5, with D hard to call. V was pared by 1 base and J by 5 bases, with 5 bases between. There are 11 residues in the CDR3. The germline V gene has CDR1 DFQATT and CDR2 SNEGSKA (reference sequence). CDR3 coding DNA: TGCAGTGCTAGAGTCAGGGAGACCCAGTACTTC. Translating it yields CSARVRETQYF.

The CDR3 loop is CASSFLNREGYTF. DNA of the CDR3: TGTGCCAGCAGCTTTTTGAACAGGGAAGGCTACACCTTC. The genes are TRBV5-6 and TRBJ1-2; tentative D call: TRBD1 (6 bases). There are 13 residues in the CDR3. Between the trimmed V and J ends, which lost 2 bases and 8 bases, there was a span of 13 bases. Germline loops: CDR1 SGHDT, CDR2 YYEEEE. Full variable domain (rest looked up from reference TRBV5-6 and TRBJ1-2): DAGVTQSPTHLIKTRGQQVTLRCSPKSGHDTVSWYQQALGQGPQFIFQYYEEEERQRGNFPDRFSGHQFPNYSSELNVNALLLGDSALYLCASSFLNREGYTFGSGTRLTVV.

The chain is built from TRBV11-3 and TRBJ1-1; D uncertain. The CDR3 has 15 amino acids. Germline values: CDR1 SGHNT, CDR2 YENEEA. V was trimmed by 7 bases and J by 7 bases, leaving 22 bases between them. CDR3 sequence (DNA): TGTGCCAGCACCGGTGCCCCTCCCGAGGGCTGTGAAGCTTTCTTT. This sequence encodes CASTGAPPEGCEAFF.

The genes are TRBV11-2 and TRBJ1-6; D is undetermined. The germline gives CDR1 SGHAT, CDR2 FQNNGV. V was cut by 2 bases and J by 6 bases, with 5 bases left in between. This CDR3 is 13 amino acids long. CDR3 amino acids: CASSLPFNSPLHF. The CDR3, as DNA: TGTGCCAGCAGCTTACCGTTTAATTCACCCCTCCACTTT.

The chain combines TRBV5-1 with TRBJ1-1; maybe TRBD1 (5 bases). Looked up from germline, CDR1 is SGHRS and CDR2 is YFSETQ. The V and J ends lost 0 bases and 1 base respectively, with 10 bases between them. The CDR3 extends over 15 amino acids. The DNA for the CDR3 is TGCGCCAGCAGCTTGGGACAAGGGGCGAACACTGAAGCTTTCTTT. As protein: CASSLGQGANTEAFF.

This clone was counted a single time. The chain has TRBV7-9 and TRBJ1-4; D may be TRBD1 (5 bases). The germline V gene has CDR1 SEHNR and CDR2 FQNEAQ (reference sequence). Trimming took off 5 bases at V and 5 bases at J, with 18 bases between the two ends. The CDR3 length is 16 residues. CDR3 protein: CASSLSGTGKNEKLFF. In DNA, the CDR3 is TGTGCCAGCAGCCTATCTGGCACAGGCAAGAATGAAAAACTGTTTTTT.

The V gene is TRBV6-6, the J gene TRBJ1-5; TRBD1 is a possible D gene (5 bases). CDR1 MNHNY and CDR2 SVGAGI come from the germline V gene (reference sequence). The CDR3 is 15 residues long. Trimming pared 7 bases from V and 4 bases from J, leaving 17 bases between. In nucleotides, the CDR3 is TGTGCCAGCACCAACGCGACAGTTTTGAATCAGCCCCAGCATTTT. Protein: CASTNATVLNQPQHF.